This T cell receptor (beta chain) was identified during a study of blood T cells in healthy people across ages. Germline assignment: CDR1 SQVTM and CDR2 ANQGSEA. With 5 bases clipped from V and 6 bases from J, the junction kept 14 bases outside the gene matches. The CDR3 is made up of 15 amino acids. Study conclusions and caveats: TCR beta diversity was tightly associated with the proportion of naive T cells.

Combining a sample-barcoded 5' primer with a J-beta primer mix, a second PCR ran for roughly 7 to 12 cycles. TCRdb analysed the 5' RACE reads with MiXCR anew, one entry per CDR3 protein. The sample records 1.5 million to 2 million distinct CDR3 sequences, approximately 30% being singletons. Of note for this clonotype: No antigen is known for it. Being one base from a much bigger clone, this may be a read error.

The receptor was derived from a woman aged 25 to 39 in good health. The rearrangement uses TRBV29-1 and TRBJ2-7, with 9 bases that match TRBD1. The sequencing sample was made of blood. The chain's CDR3 is CSVNIPDRGTGEQYF. CDR3 nucleotide sequence: TGCAGCGTTAACATCCCGGACAGGGGAACGGGCGAGCAGTACTTC.